The sequence of this T cell receptor beta chain was determined in a study of PD-1 blockade in classical Hodgkin lymphoma. All trial patients relapsed after autologous stem cell transplantation. This CDR3 contains 21 residues. Unmatched junction bases numbered 20, after V lost 0 bases and J lost 3 bases. Per the germline V gene, CDR1 is MNHNS and CDR2 is SASEGT. Study findings and constraints: At C4D1, TCR diversity had climbed significantly for CD4+ cells, though not for CD8+ cells. Excluded were patients who started nivolumab under 1 year after ASCT, a group that had lower diversity. Healthy donors were reported to have higher baseline TCR diversity than newly diagnosed patients.

This clone occurred once. The antigen is undetermined. The repertoire was sequenced with immunoSEQ multiplex PCR; TCRdb's copy has only in-frame clones and lacks some. Found here are more than 15,000 clones, around 86% of them singletons; the top ten hold over 10%. The sample consisted of peripheral blood mononuclear cells (PBMCs), taken before the second cycle of nivolumab. The receptor was isolated from a human donor with classical Hodgkin lymphoma. This chain links TRBV6-1 with TRBJ1-5; TRBD1 matches 7 bases. The chain's CDR3 is CASSEATTGLGGVYINQPQHF. The CDR3 DNA reads TGTGCCAGCAGTGAAGCCACGACAGGGTTGGGGGGTGTGTATATCAATCAGCCCCAGCATTTT.